This is a list of T cell receptor beta chains from one sample in a study of shared clonotypes between healthy human individuals. The repertoire was sequenced with immunoSEQ multiplex PCR; TCRdb's copy has only in-frame clones and lacks some. Among around 2.3 million clones listed, more than 90% were seen once. Sequencing input: naive CD4+ T cells sorted from blood. The receptors were gathered from a man younger than 35 in good health. Both conserved end residues are part of each CDR3. A D gene is named only where the DNA matches it firmly. Clone size is not always given. Where it is, it says once, few, many or a class for expanded clones.

>.|.|TRBJ2-7|TRBV10-3
TGTGCCATCAGTGAGTCCCTTGGCAGTGGGGCCTACGAGCAGTACTTC
CAISESLGSGAYEQYF
>once|TRBD1|TRBJ1-2|TRBV12-5
TGTGCTAGTGGTCTGGACAGGGCGAAGTTCTATGGCTACACCTTC
CASGLDRAKFYGYTF
>.|.|TRBJ2-3|TRBV5-6
TGTGCCAGCAGCTCTACGGGCCGGGACAAGAGCACAGATACGCAGTATTTT
CASSSTGRDKSTDTQYF
>.|TRBD1|TRBJ1-5|TRBV28
TGTGCCAGCAGTACCGGACAGGGGACTCAGCCCCAGCATTTT
CASSTGQGTQPQHF
>.|.|TRBJ1-2|TRBV14
TGTGCCAGCAACCTAAGCATCATTGTGGGGTCGTATGGCTACACCTTC
CASNLSIIVGSYGYTF
>.|.|TRBJ1-2|TRBV4-3
TGCGCCAGCAGCCAAGAACGGACACCTAACTATGGCTACACCTTC
CASSQERTPNYGYTF
>once|.|TRBJ2-7|TRBV5-1
TGCGCCAGCAGCTTGGGGGCGGGACCCTACGAGCAGTACTTC
CASSLGAGPYEQYF
>once|.|TRBJ1-1|TRBV10-3
TGTGCCATCAGTGATGCCGCCCGGCGGACTGAAGCTTTCTTT
CAISDAARRTEAFF
>.|.|TRBJ2-1|TRBV29-1
TGCAGCGTTGTAATGCGGCAATACAATGAGCAGTTCTTC
CSVVMRQYNEQFF
>.|TRBD1|TRBJ1-2|TRBV18
TGTGCCAGCTCACAGGGACAGGGGACTAACTATGGCTACACCTTC
CASSQGQGTNYGYTF
>.|.|TRBJ1-6|TRBV2
TGTGCCAGCAGTGAAACAGGAAATTCACCCCTCCACTTT
CASSETGNSPLHF
>.|.|TRBJ1-1|TRBV29-1
TGCAGCGTTCAATTAGCAACAGGAGGTAACACTGAAGCTTTCTTT
CSVQLATGGNTEAFF
>.|.|TRBJ2-7|TRBV27
TGTGCCAGCAGTTTAGGACAGACCAGAGGATCCTACGAGCAGTACTTC
CASSLGQTRGSYEQYF
>.|.|TRBJ1-1|TRBV5-1
TGCGCCAGCAGCCTTCAGGAGAACACTGAAGCTTTCTTT
CASSLQENTEAFF
>.|.|TRBJ1-2|TRBV18
TGTGCCAGCTCACCAGGACCATTTATCTATGGCTACACCTTC
CASSPGPFIYGYTF
>.|TRBD2|TRBJ2-7|TRBV5-5
TGTGCCAGCAGCTTGAACCGCGGGGGGGCGTACGAGCAGTACTTC
CASSLNRGGAYEQYF
>once|.|TRBJ1-2|TRBV30
TGTGCCTGGAGGGGCGGGGAAAACTATGGCTACACCTTC
CAWRGGENYGYTF
>.|.|TRBJ2-6|TRBV29-1
TGCAGCGTCACGTCTGGGGCCAACGTCCTGACTTTC
CSVTSGANVLTF
>.|.|TRBJ2-7|TRBV6-1
TGTGCCAGCAGTGTGACTTCTTCTTCCTACGAGCAGTACTTC
CASSVTSSSYEQYF
>.|TRBD1|TRBJ1-1|TRBV6-5
TGTGCCAGCAGTTTTAACAGGGGCGGGGGCACTGAAGCTTTCTTT
CASSFNRGGGTEAFF
>once|TRBD1|TRBJ1-2|TRBV10-2
TGCGCCAGCAGCTCCGGGACAGGGACTCTCCCTGGATCCCTGAACTATGGCTACACCTTC
CASSSGTGTLPGSLNYGYTF
>.|TRBD2|TRBJ2-5|TRBV7-6
TGTGCCAGCAGCGCCTTGCGGGAGGTCGGAGAGACCCAGTACTTC
CASSALREVGETQYF
>.|.|TRBJ1-1|TRBV6-4
TGTGCCAGCAGTGACGAACAGAACACTGAAGCTTTCTTT
CASSDEQNTEAFF
>.|.|TRBJ1-1|TRBV19
TGTGCCAGTAGTATTCGAGGGGTTACTGAAGCTTTCTTT
CASSIRGVTEAFF
>once|.|TRBJ1-6|TRBV6-1
TGTGCCAGCAGCGCCAGACCGCAGCCCCTCCACTTT
CASSARPQPLHF
>.|.|TRBJ1-1|TRBV27
TGTGCCAGCAGTTTAAGGCCAGGGAGCACTGAAGCTTTCTTT
CASSLRPGSTEAFF
>.|.|TRBJ2-7|TRBV6-1
TGTGCCAGCAGTCAGTCGATTTCTCCCTCCTACGAGCAGTACTTC
CASSQSISPSYEQYF
>.|TRBD2|TRBJ2-1|TRBV11-2
TGTGCCAGCAGCGAAGGCGGGAGGGCAGGGAATGAGCAGTTCTTC
CASSEGGRAGNEQFF
>.|TRBD2|TRBJ2-7|TRBV12-5
TGTGCTAGTGTCGGGACTAGCGGGATACCCTACGAGCAGTACTTC
CASVGTSGIPYEQYF
>.|.|TRBJ2-3|TRBV30
TGTGCCTGGAGTAGTCTAATCAGGAGCTACACAGATACGCAGTATTTT
CAWSSLIRSYTDTQYF
>.|.|TRBJ1-6|TRBV4-1
TGCGCCAGCAGCCAAGGGGGGACCGCAAGCTCCTATAATTCACCCCTCCACTTT
CASSQGGTASSYNSPLHF
>.|.|TRBJ1-5|TRBV20-1
TGCAGTGCGGGCGAGGCGCCCCAGCATTTT
CSAGEAPQHF
>.|TRBD1|TRBJ2-1|TRBV6-1
TGTGCCAGCAGGGCAGGACAGGGTCCTGGCGGTGAGCAGTTCTTC
CASRAGQGPGGEQFF
>.|.|TRBJ2-2|TRBV28
TGTGCCAGCAGTTACACTACCGGGGAGCTGTTTTTT
CASSYTTGELFF
>.|.|TRBJ1-2|TRBV9
TGTGCCAGCACCTCAGGGATCGGCTATGGCTACACCTTC
CASTSGIGYGYTF
>.|.|TRBJ1-2|TRBV7-2
TGTGCCAGCAGCTTTTACGACCCTAACTATGGCTACACCTTC
CASSFYDPNYGYTF
>.|TRBD2|TRBJ2-3|TRBV5-6
TGTGCCAGCAGCTCAAGCGGGAATACGCAGTATTTT
CASSSSGNTQYF
>.|.|TRBJ1-4|TRBV10-3
TGTGCCATCGGAACAGCATCCCTGCTAGGTGAAAAACTGTTTTTT
CAIGTASLLGEKLFF
>.|TRBD1|TRBJ2-5|TRBV7-3
TGTGCCAGCAGCGGCGGGACAGGGGCACAAGAGACCCAGTACTTC
CASSGGTGAQETQYF
>.|.|TRBJ1-5|TRBV10-2
TGCGCCAGCAGTGAGGGGTCTGGATATCAGCCCCAGCATTTT
CASSEGSGYQPQHF
>.|.|TRBJ1-4|TRBV18
TGTGCCAGCTCACTTCAGCCCTTGGGCGAAAAACTGTTTTTT
CASSLQPLGEKLFF
>.|TRBD1|TRBJ2-5|TRBV7-7
TGTGCTAGCAGCCCGGGGACAGGGGTAGAGACCCAGTACTTC
CASSPGTGVETQYF
>.|TRBD1|TRBJ1-5|TRBV28
TGTGCCAGCAGTGACGGACAGGGGGACAATCAGCCCCAGCATTTT
CASSDGQGDNQPQHF
>.|.|TRBJ2-2|TRBV6-6
TGTGCCAGCGGGGCGTGGACCGGGGAGCTGTTTTTT
CASGAWTGELFF
>once|TRBD1|TRBJ1-1|TRBV7-9
TGTGCCAGCAGCCCCAGTGGGACAGGGGGTAACACTGAAGCTTTCTTT
CASSPSGTGGNTEAFF
>.|.|TRBJ1-6|TRBV9
TGTGCCAGCAGCGTAGGGGTGGGCAATTCACCCCTCCACTTT
CASSVGVGNSPLHF
>.|.|TRBJ2-7|TRBV7-9
TGTGCCAGCACACCGAGGAATCTAGCCGGCTACGAGCAGTACTTC
CASTPRNLAGYEQYF
>.|TRBD2|TRBJ2-1|TRBV7-7
TGTGCTAGCAGCGGAACTAGCGGGTCCAATGAGCAGTTCTTC
CASSGTSGSNEQFF
>.|.|TRBJ2-7|TRBV2
TGTGCCAGAGGAGGGACAGACCCCTACGAGCAGTACTTC
CARGGTDPYEQYF
>.|TRBD1|TRBJ1-1|TRBV10-3
TGTGCCATCAGTGATTACGCCGGGACAGGGAACCTAGAAGCTTTCTTT
CAISDYAGTGNLEAFF
>.|.|TRBJ2-3|TRBV5-1
TGCGCCAGCAGCTTAGGTCCTTACCGCACAGATACGCAGTATTTT
CASSLGPYRTDTQYF
>.|TRBD2|TRBJ2-1|TRBV5-1
TGCGCCAGCAGCCCACTTGCGGGGGGGCTCAATGAGCAGTTCTTC
CASSPLAGGLNEQFF